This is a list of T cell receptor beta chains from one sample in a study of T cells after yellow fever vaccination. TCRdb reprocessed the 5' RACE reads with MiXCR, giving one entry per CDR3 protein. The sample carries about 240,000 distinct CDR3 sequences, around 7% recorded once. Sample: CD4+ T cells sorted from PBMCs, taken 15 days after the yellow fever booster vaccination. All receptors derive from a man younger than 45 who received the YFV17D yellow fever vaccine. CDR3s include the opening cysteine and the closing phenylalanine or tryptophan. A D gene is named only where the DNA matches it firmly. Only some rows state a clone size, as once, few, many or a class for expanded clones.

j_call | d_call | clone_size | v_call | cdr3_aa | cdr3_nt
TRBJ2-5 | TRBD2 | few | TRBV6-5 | CASSGREGTQYF | TGTGCCAGCAGCGGGAGGGAGGGGACCCAGTACTTC
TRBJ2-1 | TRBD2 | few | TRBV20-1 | CSAITLAGSYNEQFF | TGCAGTGCGATAACTTTAGCGGGGTCCTACAATGAGCAGTTCTTC
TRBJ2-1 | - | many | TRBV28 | CASSFLRTPGEVHEQFF | TGTGCCAGCAGTTTCCTTCGGACTCCCGGGGAGGTCCATGAGCAGTTCTTC
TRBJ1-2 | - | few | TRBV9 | CASSPGTNYGYTF | TGTGCCAGCAGCCCAGGGACTAACTATGGCTACACCTTC
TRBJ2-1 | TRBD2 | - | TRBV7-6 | CASSLLSGRSVNEQFF | TGTGCCAGCAGCTTACTCAGCGGGAGATCTGTAAATGAGCAGTTCTTC
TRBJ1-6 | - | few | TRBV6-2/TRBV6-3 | CASSYEGTPESYNSPLHF | TGTGCCAGCAGTTACGAAGGGACTCCGGAAAGCTATAATTCACCCCTCCACTTT
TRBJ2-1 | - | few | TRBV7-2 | CASSLIRYNEQFF | TGTGCCAGCAGCTTAATCAGATACAATGAGCAGTTCTTC
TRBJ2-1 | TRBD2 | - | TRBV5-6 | CASSSAGVLNRVF | TGTGCCAGCAGCTCCGCGGGGGTCCTAAATCGGGTCTTC
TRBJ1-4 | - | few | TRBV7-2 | CASSPPGGMGEKLFF | TGTGCCAGCAGCCCCCCGGGAGGGATGGGGGAAAAACTGTTTTTT
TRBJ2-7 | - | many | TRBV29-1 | CSVSSRSYEQYF | TGCAGCGTTAGCTCACGGAGCTACGAGCAGTACTTC
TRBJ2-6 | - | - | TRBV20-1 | CSARVPRAGANVLTF | TGCAGTGCTAGAGTTCCCAGGGCTGGGGCCAACGTCCTGACTTTC
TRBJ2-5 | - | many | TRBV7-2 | CASSRGSSQETQYF | TGTGCCAGCTCACGGGGTAGCAGCCAAGAGACCCAGTACTTC
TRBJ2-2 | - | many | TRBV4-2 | CASSQDTSGNTGELFF | TGTGCCAGCAGCCAAGATACGTCGGGGAACACCGGGGAGCTGTTTTTT
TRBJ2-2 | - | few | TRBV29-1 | CSVPRANTGELFF | TGCAGCGTGCCTAGGGCGAACACCGGGGAGCTGTTTTTT
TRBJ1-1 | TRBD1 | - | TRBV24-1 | CATEDRTGEAFF | TGTGCCACCGAAGATAGGACAGGGGAAGCTTTCTTT
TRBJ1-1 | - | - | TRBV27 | CASSLSVQRNTEAFF | TGTGCCAGCAGTTTATCGGTCCAGAGAAACACTGAAGCTTTCTTT
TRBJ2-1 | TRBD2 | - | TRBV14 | CASSHNRFFGLAGGGEQFF | TGTGCCAGCAGCCACAACAGATTTTTCGGACTAGCGGGAGGGGGTGAGCAGTTCTTC
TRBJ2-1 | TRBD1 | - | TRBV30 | CAWSVPAGGVDEQFF | TGTGCCTGGAGTGTACCGGCAGGGGGCGTGGATGAGCAGTTCTTC
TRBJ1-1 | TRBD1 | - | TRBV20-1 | CSARDTGQGEAFF | TGCAGTGCTAGAGATACGGGACAGGGTGAAGCTTTCTTT
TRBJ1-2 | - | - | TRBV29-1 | CSVLPRLGLEDYGYTF | TGCAGCGTACTCCCAAGGTTGGGCCTGGAGGACTATGGCTACACCTTC
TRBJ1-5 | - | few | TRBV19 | CASSTLQGQPQHF | TGTGCCAGTAGTACTTTACAGGGCCAGCCCCAGCATTTT
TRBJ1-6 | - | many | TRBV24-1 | CATSDFLLRLQGYSPLHF | TGTGCCACCAGTGATTTTCTATTGCGTTTGCAGGGCTACTCACCCCTCCACTTT
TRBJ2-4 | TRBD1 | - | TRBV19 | CASSKIQGSGGHIQYF | TGTGCCAGTAGTAAAATACAGGGGTCCGGAGGACACATTCAGTACTTC
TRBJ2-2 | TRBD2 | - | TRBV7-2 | CASSQSGSWTGELFF | TGTGCCAGCAGCCAGAGCGGGAGTTGGACCGGGGAGCTGTTTTTT
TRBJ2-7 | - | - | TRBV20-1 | CSAYRGGSYEQYF | TGCAGTGCCTACAGGGGAGGTAGCTACGAGCAGTACTTC
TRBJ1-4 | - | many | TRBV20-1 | CSARDLRATGEKLFF | TGCAGTGCTAGAGATCTACGTGCCACGGGGGAAAAACTGTTTTTT
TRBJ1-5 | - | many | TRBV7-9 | CASSLGDQPQHF | TGTGCCAGTAGCCTGGGTGATCAGCCCCAGCATTTT
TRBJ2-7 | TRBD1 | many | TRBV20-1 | CSALRQGDEQYF | TGCAGTGCTCTCAGACAGGGGGACGAGCAGTACTTC
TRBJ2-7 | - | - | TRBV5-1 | CASSLELEQYF | TGCGCCAGCAGCTTGGAGCTCGAGCAGTACTTC
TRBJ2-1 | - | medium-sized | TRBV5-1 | CASSSSGTIRNEQFF | TGCGCCAGCAGCTCCTCCGGGACAATCCGTAATGAGCAGTTCTTC
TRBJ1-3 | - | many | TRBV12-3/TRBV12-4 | CASSRSRGRNTIYF | TGTGCCAGCAGCCGGTCGCGGGGGCGAAACACCATATATTTT
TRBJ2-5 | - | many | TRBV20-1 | CSHKRTRETQYF | TGCAGTCACAAAAGGACGAGAGAGACCCAGTACTTC
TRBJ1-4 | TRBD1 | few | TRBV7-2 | CASSPRTGDEKLFF | TGTGCCAGCAGCCCTCGGACAGGGGATGAAAAACTGTTTTTT
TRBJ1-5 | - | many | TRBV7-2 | CASSSYNQPQHF | TGTGCCAGCAGCTCCTACAATCAGCCCCAGCATTTT
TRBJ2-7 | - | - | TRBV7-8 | CASSLRDTGFYEQYF | TGTGCCAGCAGCTTAAGGGACACGGGGTTCTACGAGCAGTACTTC
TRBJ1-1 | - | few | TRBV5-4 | CASSHRFTEAFF | TGTGCCAGCAGCCACAGGTTCACTGAAGCTTTCTTT
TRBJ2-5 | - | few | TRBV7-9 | CASSGGLAPLGETQYF | TGTGCCAGCAGCGGGGGGCTAGCGCCCTTGGGAGAGACCCAGTACTTC
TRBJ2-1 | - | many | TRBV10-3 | CATADRDRNNEQFF | TGTGCCACCGCAGACAGAGACAGGAACAATGAGCAGTTCTTC
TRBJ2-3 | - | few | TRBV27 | CASGVVWGDTQYF | TGTGCCAGCGGGGTCGTCTGGGGAGATACGCAGTATTTT
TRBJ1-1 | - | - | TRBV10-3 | CAISERGPLQDTEAFF | TGTGCCATCAGTGAGAGGGGACCCTTGCAGGACACTGAAGCTTTCTTT